This TCR beta chain was sequenced in a study of patients and donors after allogeneic stem cell transplantation. V lost 6 bases and J lost 0; bases outside the gene matches: 5. The CDR3 has 15 residues. Germline CDR1 reads ENHRY; CDR2 reads SYGVKD. A single record per CDR3 protein comes from TCRdb applying MiXCR to the RT-PCR reads. The data hold about 31,000 distinct CDR3 sequences, with approximately 6.3% observed a single time. This TCR derives from a human donor who was either an allogeneic HSCT recipient or a stem cell or donor lymphocyte infusion donor (not recorded which). It is not recorded whose cells these are; they may come from a transplant donor. The V gene is TRBV10-3, the J gene TRBJ2-7; 10 nucleotides match TRBD1. The sequencing sample was made of blood, either unsorted or a sorted T cell fraction (not recorded which). The CDR3 bases are TGTGCCATCAGGACAGGGGGCCTCAGCTCCTACGAGCAGTACTTC. It yields the protein CAIRTGGLSSYEQYF.